A single sample gave rise to the 15 T cell receptor beta chains below, sequenced in a study of cytotoxic CD8 clonotypes in ibrutinib-treated CLL. Some clones are missing from TCRdb's copy, which holds only in-frame ones; the method was immunoSEQ multiplex PCR. The data show some 290,000 clones, about 77% seen once. The sample in question was PBMCs, obtained before ibrutinib treatment. The receptors shown here come from a human donor with chronic lymphocytic leukemia.

This chain connects TRBV30 to TRBJ2-5; 7 positions match TRBD2. The ends lost 4 bases at V and 5 bases at J; junction bases unmatched: 13. The CDR3 spans 15 residues. Germline CDR1 is GTSNPN and CDR2 is SVGIG (reference sequence). The CDR3 bases are TGTGCCTGGACTCTACCTAACGGGAGGAGCGAGACCCAGTACTTC. This sequence encodes CAWTLPNGRSETQYF. Together with reference TRBV30 and TRBJ2-5, the CDR3 gives the full variable domain: SQTIHQWPATLVQPVGSPLSLECTVEGTSNPNLYWYRQAAGRGLQLLFYSVGIGQISSEVPQNLSASRPQDRQFILSSKKLLLSDSGFYLCAWTLPNGRSETQYFGPGTRLLVL.

About this clone itself: A read error may produce the germline difference seen at one junction end. The rearrangement joins TRBV28 to TRBJ2-7; no clear D. Germline V CDR1 and CDR2: MDHEN, SYDVKM. The CDR3 has 12 amino acids. The CDR3 is CASSSGRIYDLF. The DNA for the CDR3 is TGTGCCAGCAGTTCCGGACGCATCTACGATCTCTTT.

The chain has TRBV6-5 and TRBJ2-7; tentatively, D is TRBD2 (6 bases). The CDR3 contains 15 residues. The V end was cut by 0 bases, the J end by 2 bases, with 11 bases between. The germline V gene has CDR1 MNHEY and CDR2 SVGAGI. CDR3 in amino acids: CASSYSASATYEQYF. The DNA for the CDR3 is TGTGCCAGCAGTTACTCGGCTAGCGCGACCTACGAGCAGTACTTC.

The genes are TRBV14 and TRBJ1-2; maybe TRBD1 (5 bases). Germline CDR1 SGHDN, CDR2 FVKESK. V gave up 0 bases and J gave up 0 bases, with 11 bases separating them. There are 16 residues in the CDR3. This CDR3 reads CASSQDRRGTNYGYTF. The CDR3 DNA reads TGTGCCAGCAGCCAAGATCGGCGGGGGACTAACTATGGCTACACCTTC.

This chain joins TRBV4-3 and TRBJ2-5, with TRBD2 identical over 9 bases. CDR3 length: 16 amino acids. Germline V gene data show CDR1 as LGHNA and CDR2 as YSLEER. Trimming at V came to 1 base and at J to 1 base, leaving 4 bases not matched to a gene. CDR3 sequence (DNA): TGCGCCAGCAGCCAAGGCCCGACTAGCGGCCAAGAGACCCAGTACTTC. It translates to CASSQGPTSGQETQYF.

The chain couples TRBV6-5 to TRBJ2-3; 8 bases agree with TRBD2. The CDR3 loop spans 16 amino acids. V dropped 2 bases and J dropped 0; count of bases not matched to a gene: 4. Germline values: CDR1 MNHEY, CDR2 SVGAGI. In nucleotides, the CDR3 is TGTGCCAGCAGTTACGTCGCTAGCGGGAGCACAGATACGCAGTATTTT. Protein: CASSYVASGSTDTQYF.

V usage is TRBV15 and J usage is TRBJ2-1; D is uncertain. Germline V lookup: CDR1 LNHNV, CDR2 YYDKDF (reference sequence). The V and J ends lost 3 bases and 7 bases respectively, with 4 bases between them. CDR3 size: 11 residues. CDR3 sequence (DNA): TGTGCCACCAGCAGCTGGAATGAGCAGTTCTTC. Its translation: CATSSWNEQFF.

A single count supports this clone. This chain joins TRBV6-1 and TRBJ1-1, with a tentative D call TRBD1 (6 bases). This CDR3 contains 13 residues. V shed 6 bases and J shed 3 bases, with 11 bases lying between them. From germline, CDR1 is MNHNS and CDR2 SASEGT. In nucleotides, the CDR3 is TGTGCCAGCAGAGGGGGATGGGACACTGAAGCTTTCTTT. Its protein product is CASRGGWDTEAFF.

This clone was observed once. The gene calls are TRBV29-1 and TRBJ1-1; D is unclear. With 8 bases removed from V and 0 bases from J, the gap between germline ends came to 13 bases. The CDR3 covers 13 residues. The germline gives CDR1 SQVTM, CDR2 ANQGSEA. CDR3 nucleotides: TGCAGCCCCCTGCGTGGGCTGAACACTGAAGCTTTCTTT. Translating gives CSPLRGLNTEAFF.

This chain uses TRBV6-5 with TRBJ2-3; the match to TRBD2 covers 8 bases. After removal of 2 bases from V and 3 bases from J, the junction contained 7 bases not matched to a gene. CDR3 length equals 16 residues. The germline CDR1 and CDR2 sequences are MNHEY and SVGAGI. The CDR3 region is CASSYKSGSLTDTQYF. The CDR3 DNA reads TGTGCCAGCAGTTACAAGAGCGGGAGTCTTACAGATACGCAGTATTTT.

The rearrangement links TRBV7-8 to TRBJ2-7; a possible D gene is TRBD1 (5 bases). Germline V gene data show CDR1 as SGHVS and CDR2 as FQNEAQ. Trimming took off 1 base at V and 7 bases at J, with 11 bases between the two ends. There are 13 residues in the CDR3. The CDR3 sequence is CASSLGQPMEQYF. The CDR3 nucleotides are TGTGCCAGCAGCTTAGGACAGCCAATGGAGCAGTACTTC. Variable domain in full (rest from reference TRBV7-8 and TRBJ2-7): GAGVSQSPRYKVAKRGQDVALRCDPISGHVSLFWYQQALGQGPEFLTYFQNEAQLDKSGLPSDRFFAERPEGSVSTLKIQRTQQEDSAVYLCASSLGQPMEQYFGPGTRLTVT.

On this clone itself: The junction differs from germline at one of its ends, possibly a read error. This rearrangement joins TRBV30 to TRBJ2-5; no reliable D call. Germline values: CDR1 GTSNPN, CDR2 SVGIG (reference sequence). The CDR3 sequence is 14 residues long. This CDR3 reads CAWSLMAGQEIQYF. For the CDR3, the DNA is TGTGCCTGGAGTCTAATGGCAGGTCAAGAGATCCAGTACTTC.

The chain couples TRBV11-2 to TRBJ2-7; D perhaps matches TRBD1 (6 bases). V was trimmed by 1 base and J by 5 bases, leaving 21 bases between them. This CDR3 contains 17 residues. Germline CDR1 and CDR2: SGHAT and FQNNGV. DNA of the CDR3: TGTGCCAGCAGCTTAGGAAGGGGGTTTTCTTTTCGGGACGAGCAGTACTTC. This codes for CASSLGRGFSFRDEQYF.

V usage is TRBV27 and J usage is TRBJ2-7; 11 positions agree with TRBD2. The CDR3 loop spans 16 amino acids. From germline, CDR1 is MNHEY and CDR2 SMNVEV (reference sequence). The J segment lost 3 bases and the V segment lost 1 base, leaving 5 bases of the junction unmatched. For the CDR3, the DNA is TGTGCCAGCAGTTTATTAGCGGGAGGGTTATACTACGAGCAGTACTTC. Encoded protein: CASSLLAGGLYYEQYF.

This chain joins TRBV28 and TRBJ1-5, with 9 positions matching TRBD1. V lost 7 bases and J lost 3; bases outside the gene matches: 16. There are 18 residues in the CDR3. Germline CDR1 is MDHEN and CDR2 is SYDVKM. This CDR3 reads CASTLGTGRFEDNQPQHF. The CDR3 nucleotides read TGTGCCAGCACCCTGGGGACAGGGAGGTTTGAGGACAATCAGCCCCAGCATTTT.